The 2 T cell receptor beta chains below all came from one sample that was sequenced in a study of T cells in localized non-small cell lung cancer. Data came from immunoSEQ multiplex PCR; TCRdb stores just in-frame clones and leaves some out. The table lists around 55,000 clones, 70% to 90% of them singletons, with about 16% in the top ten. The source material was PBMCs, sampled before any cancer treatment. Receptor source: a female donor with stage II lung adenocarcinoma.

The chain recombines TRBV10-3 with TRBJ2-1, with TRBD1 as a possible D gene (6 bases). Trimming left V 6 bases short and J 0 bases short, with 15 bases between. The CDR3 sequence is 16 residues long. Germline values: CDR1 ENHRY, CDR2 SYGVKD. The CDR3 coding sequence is TGTGCCATCAGCAACGGCAGGACAGCCTCCTACAATGAGCAGTTCTTC. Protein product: CAISNGRTASYNEQFF.

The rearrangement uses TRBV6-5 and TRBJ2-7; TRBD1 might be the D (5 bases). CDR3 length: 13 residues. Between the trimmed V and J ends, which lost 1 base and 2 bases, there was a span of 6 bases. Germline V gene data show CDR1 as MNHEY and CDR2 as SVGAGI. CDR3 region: CASSYYRTYEQYF. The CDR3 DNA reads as TGTGCCAGCAGTTACTACAGGACCTACGAGCAGTACTTC.